Shown below are 15 T cell receptor beta chains from a single sample sequenced in a study of shared T cell receptors in the human thymus. Sequencing used immunoSEQ multiplex PCR; TCRdb keeps in-frame clones, though not all of them. This table holds 650,000 to 950,000 clones, roughly 88% found once. Another study also made use of these data, one on human thymus T cells.

Material: thymocytes. The source of these receptors is a girl under three years old with a congenital heart defect.

The chain uses TRBV9 and TRBJ2-7, with 9 bases identical to TRBD2. The germline V gene encodes CDR1 SGDLS and CDR2 YYNGEE. V was clipped by 0 bases and J by 0 bases; unmatched bases: 7. The CDR3 totals 17 residues. In DNA, the CDR3 is TGTGCCAGCAGCGTAGAGTCTAGCGGGGCTTTCTCCTACGAGCAGTACTTC. It is translated as CASSVESSGAFSYEQYF.

The chain links TRBV6-1 to TRBJ2-3; D call uncertain. The CDR3 spans 14 residues. The ends were cut back, 7 bases at V and 4 bases at J, with 15 bases in the middle. Germline CDR1 reads MNHNS; CDR2 reads SASEGT. CDR3 coding DNA: TGTGCCAGCACGGCGCAGCGCCAATCAGATACGCAGTATTTT. Its protein is CASTAQRQSDTQYF.

The CDR3 is CASSPDPGTGKWGGNTIYF. The CDR3 bases are TGTGCCAGCTCACCTGACCCCGGGACAGGGAAGTGGGGCGGAAACACCATATATTTT. The chain uses TRBV18 and TRBJ1-3; TRBD1 matches at 9 bases. CDR1 is KGHSH, CDR2 LQKENI, per germline. The CDR3 is 19 residues long. J gave up 4 bases and V 3 bases, and 16 bases lay outside the gene matches. Full variable domain (missing parts from reference TRBV18 and TRBJ1-3): NAGVMQNPRHLVRRRGQEARLRCSPMKGHSHVYWYRQLPEEGLKFMVYLQKENIIDESGMPKERFSAEFPKEGPSILRIQQVVRGDSAAYFCASSPDPGTGKWGGNTIYFGEGSWLTVV.

This chain joins TRBV27 and TRBJ1-5; 7 nucleotides match TRBD1. Per the germline V gene, CDR1 is MNHEY and CDR2 is SMNVEV (reference sequence). The CDR3 is 14 amino acids. V lost 4 bases to trimming and J lost 4 bases; unmatched junction nucleotides: 4. This chain's CDR3 is CASSSQGWNQPQHF. For the CDR3, the DNA is TGTGCCAGCAGTTCACAGGGGTGGAATCAGCCCCAGCATTTT.

The chain uses TRBV2 and TRBJ1-5; D call uncertain. This CDR3 comprises 12 residues. V lost 8 bases and J 4 bases, leaving 9 bases between the germline ends. Looked up from germline, CDR1 is SNHLY and CDR2 is FYNNEI. CDR3 DNA sequence: TGTGCCAGCTGTATACAAAATCAGCCCCAGCATTTT. Protein: CASCIQNQPQHF. Complete variable domain (other parts from reference TRBV2 and TRBJ1-5): EPEVTQTPSHQVTQMGQEVILRCVPISNHLYFYWYRQILGQKVEFLVSFYNNEISEKSEIFDDQFSVERPDGSNFTLKIRSTKLEDSAMYFCASCIQNQPQHFGDGTRLSIL.

The rearrangement joins TRBV7-3 to TRBJ1-6, with 9 bases identical to TRBD1. CDR3 length equals 17 residues. V shed 5 bases, J shed 0 bases, and the junction held 5 bases outside the gene matches. Germline-derived CDR1 and CDR2 are SGHTA and FQGTGA. CDR3 region: CASSLRDRVSYNSPLHF. The CDR3 DNA reads as TGTGCCAGCAGCCTGAGGGACAGGGTCTCCTATAATTCACCCCTCCACTTT.

The chain carries TRBV9 and TRBJ1-5; D is unclear. The ends were cut back, 4 bases at V and 9 bases at J, with 11 bases in the middle. This CDR3 is built from 12 residues. Germline V gene data show CDR1 as SGDLS and CDR2 as YYNGEE. CDR3 coding DNA: TGTGCCAGCAGCCTATATATCGGGCCCCAGCATTTT. Amino acid sequence: CASSLYIGPQHF.

The V gene is TRBV5-1, the J gene TRBJ2-5; the D is unclear. The V end lost 4 bases, the J end lost 5 bases, and 18 bases lay between the germline ends. Per the germline V gene, CDR1 is SGHRS and CDR2 is YFSETQ. The CDR3 consists of 15 residues. The CDR3, as DNA: TGCGCCAGCAGCCCCGCGAACCTAGAGAGGGAGACCCAGTACTTC. Protein product: CASSPANLERETQYF.

The chain is built from TRBV4-1 and TRBJ2-3, with D uncertain. Trimming removed 4 bases from V and 4 bases from J, with 18 bases in between. Looked up from germline, CDR1 is MGHRA and CDR2 is YSYEKL. The length of the CDR3 is 16 residues. CDR3 DNA sequence: TGCGCCAGCAGCCCCACTATCGAGGAAATCCCAGATACGCAGTATTTT. This gives the protein CASSPTIEEIPDTQYF.

CDR3 DNA sequence: TGTGCCAGCAGCTTAGCCCCGACAGGGACGCAGTACTTC. This sequence encodes CASSLAPTGTQYF. The genes are TRBV11-2 and TRBJ2-7; 7 positions agree with TRBD1. V was pared by 1 base and J by 9 bases, with 6 bases of the junction left unmatched. The CDR3 is made up of 13 amino acids. CDR1 is SGHAT, CDR2 FQNNGV, per germline.

The chain links TRBV7-6 to TRBJ2-3, with 8 positions matching TRBD1. CDR3 size: 13 residues. CDR1 is SGHVS, CDR2 FNYEAQ, per germline. V dropped 0 bases and J dropped 9; count of bases not matched to a gene: 2. Here the CDR3 reads CASSLARTGTQYF. CDR3 nucleotide sequence: TGTGCCAGCAGCTTAGCCCGGACAGGGACGCAGTATTTT.

The rearrangement links TRBV10-2 to TRBJ1-2, with D tentatively TRBD1 (5 bases). The V gene lost 2 bases and the J gene lost 8 bases, with 12 bases spanning the gap. Germline lookup yields CDR1 WSHSY and CDR2 SAAADI. The CDR3 extends over 13 amino acids. In nucleotides, the CDR3 is TGCGCCAGCAGTGAGGGCAGGGTAAGAGGCTACACCTTC. It is translated as CASSEGRVRGYTF.

The V gene is TRBV7-6, the J gene TRBJ2-2; 12 nucleotides match TRBD2. V dropped 5 bases and J dropped 4; count of bases not matched to a gene: 5. The CDR3 covers 16 residues. The germline CDR1 and CDR2 sequences are SGHVS and FNYEAQ. CDR3 protein: CASSATSGGITGELFF. CDR3 DNA sequence: TGTGCCAGCAGCGCAACTAGCGGGGGGATCACCGGGGAGCTGTTTTTT. Drawing the rest from reference TRBV7-6 and TRBJ2-2, the complete variable domain is GAGVSQSPRYKVTKRGQDVALRCDPISGHVSLYWYRQALGQGPEFLTYFNYEAQQDKSGLPNDRFSAERPEGSISTLTIQRTEQRDSAMYRCASSATSGGITGELFFGEGSRLTVL.

Concerning this clone itself: Within the sample, other DNA sequences also encode this same CDR3. This chain connects TRBV20-1 to TRBJ2-7; tentative D call: TRBD2 (5 bases). The CDR3 sequence is 11 residues long. V was pared by 6 bases and J by 4 bases, with 10 bases between. Germline V gene data show CDR1 as DFQATT and CDR2 as SNEGSKA (reference sequence). This CDR3 is CSATGIYEQYF. CDR3 coding DNA: TGCAGTGCCACGGGGATTTACGAGCAGTACTTC.

As for this clone: This CDR3 is also generated by other DNA sequences in the sample. The chain links TRBV27 to TRBJ1-4; the match to TRBD1 covers 11 bases. Per germline, CDR1 MNHEY and CDR2 SMNVEV (reference sequence). V gave up 6 bases and J gave up 4 bases; unmatched junction bases: 16. This CDR3 region has 19 residues. The CDR3 reads CASRGGQGAPHTVNEKLFF. The CDR3 DNA reads TGTGCCAGCAGGGGTGGACAGGGGGCCCCTCATACCGTTAATGAAAAACTGTTTTTT.